Listed here are 5 T cell receptor beta chains from one sample, sequenced in a study of T cells after posttransplantation cyclophosphamide. TCRdb's table, derived via immunoSEQ multiplex PCR, lists solely in-frame clones and lacks some. In the table there are some 11,000 clones, around 2% of which are singletons. Cyclophosphamide on days +3 and +4 followed busulfan-fludarabine conditioning and a marrow graft. This specimen was PBMCs, taken after allogeneic stem cell transplant with posttransplant cyclophosphamide. These receptors were obtained from a male patient aged 30 to 39 who received an allogeneic stem cell transplant from a related donor, was CMV-positive, and had no GVHD. Some T cells here may be from the graft donor.

The rearrangement uses TRBV13 and TRBJ2-7, with 10 bases lining up with TRBD2. J gave up 7 bases and V 3 bases, and 9 bases lay outside the gene matches. Germline lookup yields CDR1 PRHDT and CDR2 FYEKMQ (reference sequence). The CDR3 is 15 amino acids. Here the CDR3 reads CASSFAAGGPGEQYF. For the CDR3, the DNA is TGTGCCAGCAGCTTCGCAGCGGGAGGGCCAGGAGAGCAGTACTTC. Looking up the rest from reference TRBV13 and TRBJ2-7 gives the full variable domain: AAGVIQSPRHLIKEKRETATLKCYPIPRHDTVYWYQQGPGQDPQFLISFYEKMQSDKGSIPDRFSAQQFSDYHSELNMSSLELGDSALYFCASSFAAGGPGEQYFGPGTRLTVT.

This chain joins TRBV7-9 and TRBJ1-3; D is ambiguous. CDR1 and CDR2 (germline): SEHNR, FQNEAQ (reference sequence). This CDR3 has 13 residues. V shed 8 bases and J shed 0 bases, with 8 bases lying between them. The CDR3 nucleotides are TGTGCCAGCTGCCCGAGCTCTGGAAACACCATATATTTT. Translating it yields CASCPSSGNTIYF.

The chain links TRBV28 to TRBJ1-2; a weak D match, TRBD1 (6 bases). The V end lost 5 bases, the J end lost 8 bases, and 18 bases lay between the germline ends. The CDR3 is 14 residues long. CDR1 MDHEN and CDR2 SYDVKM come from the germline V gene. The CDR3 DNA follows: TGTGCCAGCAGTGCGGGGGGGGCAATTAGGGGCTACACCTTC. Translating it yields CASSAGGAIRGYTF.

This clone was observed a handful of times. The chain couples TRBV7-8 to TRBJ2-1, with 14 bases fitting TRBD2. V dropped 5 bases and J dropped 8; count of bases not matched to a gene: 14. The germline V gene has CDR1 SGHVS and CDR2 FQNEAQ. The CDR3 has 18 amino acids. In DNA, the CDR3 is TGTGCCAGCAGCACCCATTACTTGACTAGCGGGGGGGTTTATGAGCAGTTCTTC. Translating it yields CASSTHYLTSGGVYEQFF.

The V and J genes are TRBV2 and TRBJ2-7, with TRBD2 matching over 10 bases. CDR3 length: 18 amino acids. The J segment lost 1 base and the V segment lost 1 base, leaving 10 bases of the junction unmatched. From germline, CDR1 is SNHLY and CDR2 FYNNEI. CDR3 DNA sequence: TGTGCCAGCAGTGAAGTACCTAGCGGGGGACCAAGGTCCTACGAGCAGTACTTC. Amino acid sequence: CASSEVPSGGPRSYEQYF.